Below, 16 T cell receptor beta chains from the same sample are listed, as sequenced in a study of type 1 regulatory T cells. These receptors have no identified antigens. TCRdb fed the reads into MiXCR, producing one record per CDR3 protein. The sample contains about 23,000 distinct CDR3 sequences, around 47% of which appear only once. Sequencing used cultured T cells, either the whole culture or a sorted T cell fraction (not recorded which). These receptor sequences come from a human donor in good health.

In nucleotides, the CDR3 is TGTGCCAGCAGTCCGCGGACTAGCGGCACAGATACGCAGTATTTT. This gives the protein CASSPRTSGTDTQYF. The chain joins TRBV2 to TRBJ2-3; 9 bases map to TRBD2. Looked up from germline, CDR1 is SNHLY and CDR2 is FYNNEI. This CDR3 has 15 residues. Trimming removed 5 bases from V and 1 base from J; junction bases left unmatched: 4.

Of note for this clonotype: A clone one base away is much larger, so this may be a read error. The J gene is TRBJ2-7, the V gene TRBV7-9; 8 bases agree with TRBD1. CDR1 is SEHNR and CDR2 is FQNEAQ in the germline V gene (reference sequence). The CDR3 totals 15 residues. V was pared by 5 bases and J by 2 bases, with 8 bases of the junction left unmatched. The CDR3 region is CASSPTGGWAYEQYF. The CDR3 nucleotides read TGTGCCAGCAGCCCAACAGGGGGTTGGGCCTACGAGCAGTACTTC.

This chain joins TRBV13 and TRBJ2-7; D is ambiguous. V dropped 4 bases and J dropped 4 bases, with 8 bases sitting between them. The germline V gene has CDR1 PRHDT and CDR2 FYEKMQ (reference sequence). This CDR3 comprises 12 residues. The CDR3, as DNA: TGTGCCAGCAGCTCCTTCCGATACGAGCAGTACTTC. It is translated as CASSSFRYEQYF.

This clonotype has at least ten counts. J is TRBJ1-1 and V is TRBV11-2; D is unresolved. Trimming pared 3 bases from V and 0 bases from J, leaving 11 bases between. Germline V gene lookup returns CDR1 SGHAT and CDR2 FQNNGV. The CDR3 length is 15 residues. CDR3 sequence: CASSFNAAMNTEAFF. CDR3 nucleotide sequence: TGTGCCAGCAGCTTCAATGCAGCGATGAACACTGAAGCTTTCTTT.

This sequence joins TRBV5-1 and TRBJ2-1; 8 positions match TRBD1. From germline, CDR1 is SGHRS and CDR2 YFSETQ. The CDR3 is 15 residues long. After removal of 4 bases from V and 8 bases from J, the junction contained 11 bases not matched to a gene. The CDR3: CASSPPDRDSHEQFF. Here the CDR3 DNA reads TGCGCCAGCAGCCCCCCGGACAGGGATTCCCATGAGCAGTTCTTC.

The V call is TRBV6-6, the J call TRBJ1-2; D call uncertain. This CDR3 has 15 amino acids. Per the germline V gene, CDR1 is MNHNY and CDR2 is SVGAGI (reference sequence). V was clipped by 2 bases and J by 4 bases, with 14 bases between them. The DNA of the CDR3 is TGTGCCAGCAGTTACGCCGTTGGTTCGGGCTATGGCTACACCTTC. Protein: CASSYAVGSGYGYTF.

This clonotype appeared a single time. The chain employs TRBV12-3 or TRBV12-4 and TRBJ1-2; 7 bases align to TRBD1. Trimming cost V 6 bases and J 8 bases; bases outside gene matches: 9. The CDR3 is 13 amino acids. CDR3 amino acids: CASSRAGGGGYTF. The CDR3 DNA is TGTGCCAGCAGCCGAGCAGGGGGTGGAGGCTACACCTTC.

This clonotype was seen more than once but under ten times. The genes are TRBV12-3 or TRBV12-4 and TRBJ2-2; 7 bases map to TRBD2. This CDR3 comprises 14 residues. V lost 8 bases and J lost 4; bases outside the gene matches: 7. The CDR3 DNA is TGTGCCAGCTCCCGCGGGGGATCCACCGGGGAGCTGTTTTTT. Translating it yields CASSRGGSTGELFF.

This chain links TRBV5-1 with TRBJ2-2; 7 bases map to TRBD1. Unmatched junction bases numbered 5, after V lost 6 bases and J lost 0 bases. The CDR3 covers 15 residues. Germline V gene lookup returns CDR1 SGHRS and CDR2 YFSETQ. Here the CDR3 reads CASTPGGSNTGELFF. The CDR3, as DNA: TGCGCCAGCACCCCAGGGGGATCGAACACCGGGGAGCTGTTTTTT.

The rearrangement joins TRBV9 to TRBJ2-5; TRBD1 aligns across 7 bases. This CDR3 has 14 residues. V dropped 4 bases and J dropped 3; count of bases not matched to a gene: 6. Germline lookup yields CDR1 SGDLS and CDR2 YYNGEE. As DNA, the CDR3 is TGTGCCAGCAGCCCTGGACAGGTAAAAGAGACCCAGTACTTC. Encoded protein: CASSPGQVKETQYF.

This rearrangement joins TRBV6-6 to TRBJ1-2; maybe TRBD1 (6 bases). Trimming pared 7 bases from V and 6 bases from J, leaving 21 bases between. This CDR3 has 15 residues. Germline loops: CDR1 MNHNY, CDR2 SVGAGI (reference sequence). The CDR3 spells CASTTPADSTNGYTF. The CDR3 nucleotides read TGTGCCAGCACCACCCCAGCGGACAGTACGAATGGCTACACCTTC.

This chain joins TRBV29-1 and TRBJ2-5, with TRBD2 matching 9 bases. Germline lookup yields CDR1 SQVTM and CDR2 ANQGSEA. The CDR3 consists of 14 residues. Unmatched junction bases numbered 5, after V lost 2 bases and J lost 4 bases. CDR3 in amino acids: CSVERLAGPETQYF. As DNA, the CDR3 is TGCAGCGTTGAACGGCTAGCGGGGCCAGAGACCCAGTACTTC.

The chain employs TRBV27 and TRBJ2-1, with D unclear. The CDR3 is made up of 13 amino acids. V was shortened by 1 base and J by 4 bases, with 5 bases between the two germline ends. Germline CDR1 and CDR2: MNHEY and SMNVEV (reference sequence). The chain's CDR3 is CASSLLGYNEQFF. CDR3 sequence (DNA): TGTGCCAGCAGTTTATTAGGGTACAATGAGCAGTTCTTC.

The chain has TRBV5-6 and TRBJ1-3; D is unresolved. Trimming took off 4 bases at V and 4 bases at J, with 15 bases between the two ends. Germline V gene sequence: CDR1 SGHDT, CDR2 YYEEEE. The CDR3 runs 15 residues. CDR3 residues: CASSLQSLVGNTIYF. The CDR3, as DNA: TGTGCCAGCAGCCTGCAATCCCTGGTGGGAAACACCATATATTTT.

A few counts support this clonotype. The chain is built from TRBV30 and TRBJ1-1; D ambiguous. Looked up from germline, CDR1 is GTSNPN and CDR2 is SVGIG (reference sequence). V gave up 2 bases and J gave up 5 bases, with 12 bases separating them. The CDR3 runs to 13 residues. CDR3 in amino acids: CAWSQGLPTEAFF. The CDR3 bases are TGTGCCTGGAGTCAAGGACTGCCGACTGAAGCTTTCTTT.

The chain uses TRBV6-6 and TRBJ2-7; 7 positions match TRBD1. Germline trimming cut 2 bases from V and 2 bases from J; bases unmatched to any gene: 24. The CDR3 sequence is 21 residues long. Germline CDR1 is MNHNY and CDR2 is SVGAGI (reference sequence). The CDR3 nucleotides are TGTGCCAGCAGTTACGCACTCTCTCCTCTAGCTCAGGGGGTAGGGACCTACGAGCAGTACTTC. Its translation is CASSYALSPLAQGVGTYEQYF.